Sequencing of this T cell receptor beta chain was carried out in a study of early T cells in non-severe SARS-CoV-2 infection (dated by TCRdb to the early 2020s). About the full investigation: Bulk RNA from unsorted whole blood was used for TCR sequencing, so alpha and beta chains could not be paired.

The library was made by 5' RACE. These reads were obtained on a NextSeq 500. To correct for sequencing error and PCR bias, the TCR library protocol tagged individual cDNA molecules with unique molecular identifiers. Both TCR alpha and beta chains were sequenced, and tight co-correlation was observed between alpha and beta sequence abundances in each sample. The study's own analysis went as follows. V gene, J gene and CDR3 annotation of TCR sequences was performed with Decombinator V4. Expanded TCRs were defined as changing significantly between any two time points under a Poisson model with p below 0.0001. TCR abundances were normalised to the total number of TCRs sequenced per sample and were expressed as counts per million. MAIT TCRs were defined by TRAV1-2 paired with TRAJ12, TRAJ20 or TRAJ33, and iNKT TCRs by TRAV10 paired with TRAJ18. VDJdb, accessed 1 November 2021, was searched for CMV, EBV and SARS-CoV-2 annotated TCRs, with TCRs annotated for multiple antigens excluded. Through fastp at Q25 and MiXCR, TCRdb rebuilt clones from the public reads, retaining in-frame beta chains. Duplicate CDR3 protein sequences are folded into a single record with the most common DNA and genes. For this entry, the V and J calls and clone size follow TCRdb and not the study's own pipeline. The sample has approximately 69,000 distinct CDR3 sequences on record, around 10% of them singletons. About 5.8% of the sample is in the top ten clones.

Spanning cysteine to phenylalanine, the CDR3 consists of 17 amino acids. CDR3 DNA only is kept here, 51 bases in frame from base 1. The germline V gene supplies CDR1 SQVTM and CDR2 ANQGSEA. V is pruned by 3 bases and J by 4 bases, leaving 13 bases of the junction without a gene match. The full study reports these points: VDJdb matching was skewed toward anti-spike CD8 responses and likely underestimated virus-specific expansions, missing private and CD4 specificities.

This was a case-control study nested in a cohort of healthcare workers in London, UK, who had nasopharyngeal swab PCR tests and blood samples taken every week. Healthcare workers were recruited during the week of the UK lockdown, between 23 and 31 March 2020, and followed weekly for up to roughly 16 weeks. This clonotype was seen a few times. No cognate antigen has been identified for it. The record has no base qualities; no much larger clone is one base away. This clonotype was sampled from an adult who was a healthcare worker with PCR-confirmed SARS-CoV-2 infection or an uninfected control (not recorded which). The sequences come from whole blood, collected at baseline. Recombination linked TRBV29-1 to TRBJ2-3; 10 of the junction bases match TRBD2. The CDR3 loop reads CSVDGGLAGAGPDTQYF. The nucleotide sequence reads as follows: TGCAGCGTTGACGGTGGGCTAGCGGGGGCAGGTCCAGATACGCAGTATTTT.